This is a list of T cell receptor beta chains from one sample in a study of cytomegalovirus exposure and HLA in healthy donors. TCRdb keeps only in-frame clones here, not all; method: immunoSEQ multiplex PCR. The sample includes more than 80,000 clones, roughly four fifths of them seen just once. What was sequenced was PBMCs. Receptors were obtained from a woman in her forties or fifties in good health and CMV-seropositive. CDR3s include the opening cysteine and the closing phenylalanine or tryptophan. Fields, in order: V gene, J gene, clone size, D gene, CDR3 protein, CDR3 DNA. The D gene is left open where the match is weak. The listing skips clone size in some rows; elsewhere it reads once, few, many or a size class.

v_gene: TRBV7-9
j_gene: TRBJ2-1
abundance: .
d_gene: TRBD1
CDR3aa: CASSLIGTERGYNEQFF
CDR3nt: TGTGCCAGCAGCTTAATTGGGACAGAACGGGGTTACAATGAGCAGTTCTTC

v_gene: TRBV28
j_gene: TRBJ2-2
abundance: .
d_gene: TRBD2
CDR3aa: CASTGLVFTGELFF
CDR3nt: TGTGCCAGCACGGGACTAGTTTTCACCGGGGAGCTGTTTTTT

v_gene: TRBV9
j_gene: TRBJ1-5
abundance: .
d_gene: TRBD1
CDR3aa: CASSQGQGLNSNQPQHF
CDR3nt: TGTGCCAGCAGCCAAGGACAGGGGCTTAATAGCAATCAGCCCCAGCATTTT

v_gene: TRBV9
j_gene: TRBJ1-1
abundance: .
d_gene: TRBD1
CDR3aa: CASSVVGQGHAEAFF
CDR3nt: TGTGCCAGCAGCGTAGTAGGACAGGGTCACGCTGAAGCTTTCTTT

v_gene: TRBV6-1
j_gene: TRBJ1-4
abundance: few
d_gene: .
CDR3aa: CASSMIRASGEKLFF
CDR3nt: TGTGCCAGCAGCATGATTCGAGCGAGTGGAGAAAAACTGTTTTTT

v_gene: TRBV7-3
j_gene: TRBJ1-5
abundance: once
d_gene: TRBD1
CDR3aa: CASSLAGGGNQPQHF
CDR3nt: TGTGCCAGCAGCTTAGCAGGGGGCGGCAATCAGCCCCAGCATTTT

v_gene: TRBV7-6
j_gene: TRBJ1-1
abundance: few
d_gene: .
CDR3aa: CASSSAGVGAFF
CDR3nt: TGTGCCAGCAGTTCGGCAGGGGTAGGAGCTTTCTTT

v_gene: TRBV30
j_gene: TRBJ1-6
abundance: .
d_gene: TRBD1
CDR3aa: CAWDRVNSPLHF
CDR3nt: TGTGCCTGGGACAGGGTGAATTCACCCCTCCACTTT

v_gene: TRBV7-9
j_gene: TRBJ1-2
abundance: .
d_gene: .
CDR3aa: CASSLELGSYGYTF
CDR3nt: TGTGCCAGCAGCTTAGAGTTGGGGAGCTATGGCTACACCTTC

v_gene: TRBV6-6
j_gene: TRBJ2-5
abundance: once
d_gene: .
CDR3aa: CASRSTGSETQYF
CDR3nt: TGTGCCAGCAGATCCACAGGGAGTGAGACCCAGTACTTC

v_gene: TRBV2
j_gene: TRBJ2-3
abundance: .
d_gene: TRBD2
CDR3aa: CASSPGLAASTDTQYF
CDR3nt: TGTGCCAGCAGTCCTGGACTAGCGGCGAGCACAGATACGCAGTATTTT

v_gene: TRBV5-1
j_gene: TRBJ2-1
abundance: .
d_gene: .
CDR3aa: CASSLAGGFYNEQFF
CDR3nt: TGCGCCAGCAGCTTGGCAGGCGGGTTTTACAATGAGCAGTTCTTC

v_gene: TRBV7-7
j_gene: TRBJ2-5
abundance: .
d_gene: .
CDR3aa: CASSLGSAGAIETQYF
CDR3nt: TGTGCTAGCAGCTTAGGAAGTGCGGGGGCGATTGAGACCCAGTACTTC

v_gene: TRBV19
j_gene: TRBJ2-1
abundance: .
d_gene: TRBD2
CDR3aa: CASTRLAGDLLQWQFF
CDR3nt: TGTGCCAGTACCCGACTAGCGGGGGATCTTCTACAATGGCAGTTCTTC

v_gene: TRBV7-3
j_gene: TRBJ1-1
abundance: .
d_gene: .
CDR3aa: CASSPAGLDTEAFF
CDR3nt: TGTGCCAGCTCCCCGGCAGGGTTGGACACTGAAGCTTTCTTT

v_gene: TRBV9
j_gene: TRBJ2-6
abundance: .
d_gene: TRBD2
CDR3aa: CASSAGEGSGANVLTF
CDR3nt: TGTGCCAGCAGCGCTGGGGAGGGTTCTGGGGCCAACGTCCTGACTTTC

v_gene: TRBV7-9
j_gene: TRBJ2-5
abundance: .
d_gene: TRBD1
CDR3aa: CASSPRVGGKETQYF
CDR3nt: TGTGCCAGCAGCCCCAGGGTAGGGGGCAAAGAGACCCAGTACTTC

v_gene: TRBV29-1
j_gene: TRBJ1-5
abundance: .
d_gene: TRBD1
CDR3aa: CSVGQGAEQPQHF
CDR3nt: TGCAGCGTGGGACAGGGGGCTGAACAGCCCCAGCATTTT

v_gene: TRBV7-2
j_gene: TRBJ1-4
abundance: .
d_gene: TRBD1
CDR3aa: CASSLDRGGNEKLFF
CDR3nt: TGTGCCAGCAGCTTAGACAGGGGGGGAAATGAAAAACTGTTTTTT

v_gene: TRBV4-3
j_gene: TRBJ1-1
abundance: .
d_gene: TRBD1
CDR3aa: CASSLRTGVGSLGFSDTEAFF
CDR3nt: TGCGCCAGCAGCCTACGAACAGGGGTAGGCAGTTTAGGTTTTAGTGACACTGAAGCTTTCTTT

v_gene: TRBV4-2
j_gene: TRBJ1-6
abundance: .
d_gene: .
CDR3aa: CASSQGPGIDNSPLHF
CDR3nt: TGTGCCAGCAGCCAAGGGCCAGGGATTGATAATTCACCCCTCCACTTT

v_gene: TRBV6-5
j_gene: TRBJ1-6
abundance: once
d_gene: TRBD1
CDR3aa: CASSYGTGLGHSPLHF
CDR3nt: TGTGCCAGCAGTTACGGGACAGGACTCGGGCATTCACCCCTCCACTTT

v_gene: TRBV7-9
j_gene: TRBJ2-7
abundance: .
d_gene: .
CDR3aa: CASSPGHSPPEQYF
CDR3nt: TGTGCCAGCAGCCCGGGACATTCTCCCCCTGAGCAGTACTTC

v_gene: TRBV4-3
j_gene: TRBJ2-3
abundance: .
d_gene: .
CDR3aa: CASSRGSGAGTDTQYF
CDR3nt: TGCGCCAGCAGCCGAGGGTCAGGGGCCGGCACAGATACGCAGTATTTT

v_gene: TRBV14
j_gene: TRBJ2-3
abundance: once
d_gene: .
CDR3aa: CASSQPGLTTDTQYF
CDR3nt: TGTGCCAGCAGCCAACCGGGACTTACAACAGATACGCAGTATTTT

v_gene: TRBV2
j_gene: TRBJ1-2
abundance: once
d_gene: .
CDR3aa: CASNSQGELYGYTF
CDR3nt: TGTGCCAGCAATTCACAGGGCGAACTCTATGGCTACACCTTC

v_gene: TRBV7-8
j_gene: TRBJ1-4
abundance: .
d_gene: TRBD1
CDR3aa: CASSLRQGGNEKLFF
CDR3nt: TGTGCCAGCAGCTTAAGACAGGGTGGGAATGAAAAACTGTTTTTT

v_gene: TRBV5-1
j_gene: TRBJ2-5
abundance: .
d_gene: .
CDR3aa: CASSLGQSQETQYF
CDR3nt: TGCGCCAGCAGCTTGGGGCAATCCCAAGAGACCCAGTACTTC

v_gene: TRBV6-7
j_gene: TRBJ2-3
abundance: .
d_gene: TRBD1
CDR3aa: CASSYRMGQTSTDTQYF
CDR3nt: TGTGCCAGCAGTTACCGCATGGGACAGACCTCTACCGATACGCAGTATTTT

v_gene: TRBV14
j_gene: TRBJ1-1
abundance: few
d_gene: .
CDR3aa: CASSSRVYGTEAFF
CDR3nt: TGTGCCAGCAGCTCGAGGGTATATGGCACTGAAGCTTTCTTT

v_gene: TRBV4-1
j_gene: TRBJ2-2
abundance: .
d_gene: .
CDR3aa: CASSRTGASGENTGELFF
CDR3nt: TGCGCCAGCAGCCGGACAGGGGCTAGCGGGGAAAACACCGGGGAGCTGTTTTTT

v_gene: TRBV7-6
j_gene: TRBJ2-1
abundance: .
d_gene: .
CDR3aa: CASSLIRTETAPLSGSYNEQFF
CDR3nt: TGTGCCAGCAGCTTAATCCGAACCGAGACAGCTCCACTATCGGGCTCCTACAATGAGCAGTTCTTC

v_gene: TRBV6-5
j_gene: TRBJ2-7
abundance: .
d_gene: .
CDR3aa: CASSPTHATSYEQYF
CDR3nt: TGTGCCAGCAGCCCCACTCACGCAACTAGCTACGAGCAGTACTTC

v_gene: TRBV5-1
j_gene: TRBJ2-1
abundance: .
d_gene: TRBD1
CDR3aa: CASSQDRGPYNEQFF
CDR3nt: TGCGCCAGCAGCCAAGACAGGGGCCCCTACAATGAGCAGTTCTTC

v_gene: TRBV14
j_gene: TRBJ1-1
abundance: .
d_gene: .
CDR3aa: CASSLNLNTEAFF
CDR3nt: TGTGCCAGCAGCTTGAACTTGAACACTGAAGCTTTCTTT

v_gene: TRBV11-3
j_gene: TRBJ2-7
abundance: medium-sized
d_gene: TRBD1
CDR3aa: CASSSGQGDEQYF
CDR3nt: TGTGCCAGCAGCTCGGGACAGGGAGACGAGCAGTACTTC

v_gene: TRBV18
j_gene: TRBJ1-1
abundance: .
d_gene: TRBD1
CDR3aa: CASSPPGRTGLSAFF
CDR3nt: TGTGCCAGCTCACCACCGGGAAGGACAGGGTTGAGCGCTTTCTTT

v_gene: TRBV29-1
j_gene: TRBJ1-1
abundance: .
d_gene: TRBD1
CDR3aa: CSVTTGEGTEAFF
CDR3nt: TGCAGCGTGACGACAGGGGAGGGCACTGAAGCTTTCTTT

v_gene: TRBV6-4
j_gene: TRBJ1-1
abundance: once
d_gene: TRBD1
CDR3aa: CASSGGQGEVNTEAFF
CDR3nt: TGTGCCAGCAGTGGGGGACAGGGTGAGGTGAACACTGAAGCTTTCTTT

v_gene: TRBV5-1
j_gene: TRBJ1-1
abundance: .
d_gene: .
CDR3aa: CASSHLTGEDTEAFF
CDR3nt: TGCGCCAGCAGCCACCTAACCGGGGAGGACACTGAAGCTTTCTTT

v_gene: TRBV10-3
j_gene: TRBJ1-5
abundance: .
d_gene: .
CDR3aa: CAISESGLQPQHF
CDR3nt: TGTGCCATCAGTGAGTCCGGTCTTCAGCCCCAGCATTTT

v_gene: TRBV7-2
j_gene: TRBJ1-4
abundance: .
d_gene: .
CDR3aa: CASSVWLNEKLFF
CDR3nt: TGTGCCAGCAGCGTGTGGCTTAATGAAAAACTGTTTTTT

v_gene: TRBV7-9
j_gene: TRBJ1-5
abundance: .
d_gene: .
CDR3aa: CASSPGFSNQPQHF
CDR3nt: TGTGCCAGCAGCCCAGGGTTTAGCAATCAGCCCCAGCATTTT

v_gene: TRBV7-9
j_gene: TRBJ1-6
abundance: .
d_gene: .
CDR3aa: CASSDAGAGGSPLHF
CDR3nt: TGTGCCAGCAGCGACGCCGGGGCCGGGGGTTCACCCCTCCACTTT